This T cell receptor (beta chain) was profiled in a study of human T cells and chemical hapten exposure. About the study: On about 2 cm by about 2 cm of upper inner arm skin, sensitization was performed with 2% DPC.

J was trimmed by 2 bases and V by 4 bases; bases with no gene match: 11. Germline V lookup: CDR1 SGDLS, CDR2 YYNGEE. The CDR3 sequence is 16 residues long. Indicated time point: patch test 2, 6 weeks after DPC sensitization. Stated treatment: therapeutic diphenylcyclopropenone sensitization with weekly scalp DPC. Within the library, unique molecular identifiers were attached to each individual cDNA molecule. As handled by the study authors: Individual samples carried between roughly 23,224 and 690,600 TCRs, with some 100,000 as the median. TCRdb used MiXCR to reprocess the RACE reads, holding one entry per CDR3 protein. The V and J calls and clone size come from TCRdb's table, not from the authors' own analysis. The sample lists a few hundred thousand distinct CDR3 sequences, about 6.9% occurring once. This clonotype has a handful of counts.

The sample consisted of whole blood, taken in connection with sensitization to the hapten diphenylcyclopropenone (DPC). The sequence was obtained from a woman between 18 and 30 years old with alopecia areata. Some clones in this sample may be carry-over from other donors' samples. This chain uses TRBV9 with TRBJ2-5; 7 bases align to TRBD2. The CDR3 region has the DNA TGTGCCAGCAGCCAACCCGCGGGGGAAATACAAGAGACCCAGTACTTC. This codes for CASSQPAGEIQETQYF. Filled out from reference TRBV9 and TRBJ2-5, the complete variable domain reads DSGVTQTPKHLITATGQRVTLRCSPRSGDLSVYWYQQSLDQGLQFLIQYYNGEERAKGNILERFSAQQFPDLHSELNLSSLELGDSALYFCASSQPAGEIQETQYFGPGTRLLVL.